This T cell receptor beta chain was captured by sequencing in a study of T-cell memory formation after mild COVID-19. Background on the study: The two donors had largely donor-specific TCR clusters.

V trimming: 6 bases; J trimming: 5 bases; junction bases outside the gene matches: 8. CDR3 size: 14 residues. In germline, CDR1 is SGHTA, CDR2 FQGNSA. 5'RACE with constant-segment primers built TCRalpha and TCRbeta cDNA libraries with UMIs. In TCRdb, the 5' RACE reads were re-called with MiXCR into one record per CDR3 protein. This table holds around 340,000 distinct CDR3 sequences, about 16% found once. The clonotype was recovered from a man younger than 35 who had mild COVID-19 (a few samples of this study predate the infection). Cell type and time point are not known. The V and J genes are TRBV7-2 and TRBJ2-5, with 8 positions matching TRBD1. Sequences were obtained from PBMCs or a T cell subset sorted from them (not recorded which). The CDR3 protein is CASRRDRGWETQYF. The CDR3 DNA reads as TGTGCCAGCAGACGTGACAGGGGATGGGAGACCCAGTACTTC.